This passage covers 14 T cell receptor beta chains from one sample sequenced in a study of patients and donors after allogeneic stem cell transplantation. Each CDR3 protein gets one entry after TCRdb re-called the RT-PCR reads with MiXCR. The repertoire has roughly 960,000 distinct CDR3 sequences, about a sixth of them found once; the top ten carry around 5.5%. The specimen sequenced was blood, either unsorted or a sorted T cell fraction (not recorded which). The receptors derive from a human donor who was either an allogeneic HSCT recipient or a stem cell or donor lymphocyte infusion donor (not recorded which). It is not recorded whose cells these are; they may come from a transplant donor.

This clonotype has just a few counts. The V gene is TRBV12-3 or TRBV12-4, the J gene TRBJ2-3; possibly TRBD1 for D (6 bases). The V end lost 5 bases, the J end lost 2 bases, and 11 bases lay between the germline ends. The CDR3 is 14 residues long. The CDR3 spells CASSLHRVTDTQYF. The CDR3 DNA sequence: TGTGCCAGCAGTCTTCACAGGGTCACAGATACGCAGTATTTT.

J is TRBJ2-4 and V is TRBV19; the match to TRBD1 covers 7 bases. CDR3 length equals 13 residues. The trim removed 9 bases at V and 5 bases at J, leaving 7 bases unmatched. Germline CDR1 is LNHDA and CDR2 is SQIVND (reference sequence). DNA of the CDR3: TGTGCCAGCCGACAGGGTATAGAAAACATTCAGTACTTC. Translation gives CASRQGIENIQYF.

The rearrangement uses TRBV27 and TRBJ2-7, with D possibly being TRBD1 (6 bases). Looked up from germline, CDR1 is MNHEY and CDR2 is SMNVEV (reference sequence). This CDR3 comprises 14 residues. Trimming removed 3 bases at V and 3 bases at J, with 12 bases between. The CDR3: CASSFRGQYYEQYF. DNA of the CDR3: TGTGCCAGCAGTTTCCGAGGACAGTACTACGAGCAGTACTTC.

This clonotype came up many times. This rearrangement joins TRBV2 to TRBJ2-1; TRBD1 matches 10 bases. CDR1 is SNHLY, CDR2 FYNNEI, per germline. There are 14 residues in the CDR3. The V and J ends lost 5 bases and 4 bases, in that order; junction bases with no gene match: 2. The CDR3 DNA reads TGTGCCAGCAGTCGGGACAGGGGATACAATGAGCAGTTCTTC. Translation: CASSRDRGYNEQFF.

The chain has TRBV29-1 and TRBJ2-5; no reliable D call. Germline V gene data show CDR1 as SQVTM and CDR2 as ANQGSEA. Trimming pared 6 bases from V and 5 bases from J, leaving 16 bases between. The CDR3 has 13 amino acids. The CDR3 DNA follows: TGCAGCGTGACCCCTTGGGGTCGGGAGACCCAGTACTTC. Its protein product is CSVTPWGRETQYF.

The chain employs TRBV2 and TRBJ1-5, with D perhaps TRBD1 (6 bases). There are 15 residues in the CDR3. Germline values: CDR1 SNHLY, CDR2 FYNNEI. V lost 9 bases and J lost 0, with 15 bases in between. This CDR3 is CASKTGGYSNQPQHF. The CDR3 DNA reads TGTGCCAGTAAGACAGGAGGTTATAGCAATCAGCCCCAGCATTTT.

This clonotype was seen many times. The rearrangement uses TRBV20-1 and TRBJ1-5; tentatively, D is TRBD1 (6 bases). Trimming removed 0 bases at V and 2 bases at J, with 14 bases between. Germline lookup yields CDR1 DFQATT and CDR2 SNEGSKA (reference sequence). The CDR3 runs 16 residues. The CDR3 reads CSARDRGGLGNQPQHF. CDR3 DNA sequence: TGCAGTGCTAGAGATCGCGGGGGCTTAGGCAATCAGCCCCAGCATTTT.

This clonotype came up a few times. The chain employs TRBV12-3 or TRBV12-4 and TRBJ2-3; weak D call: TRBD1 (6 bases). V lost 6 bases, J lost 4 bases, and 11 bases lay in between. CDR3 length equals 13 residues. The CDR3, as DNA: TGTGCCAGCAGAATGACAGGTTCAGATACGCAGTATTTT. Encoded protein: CASRMTGSDTQYF.

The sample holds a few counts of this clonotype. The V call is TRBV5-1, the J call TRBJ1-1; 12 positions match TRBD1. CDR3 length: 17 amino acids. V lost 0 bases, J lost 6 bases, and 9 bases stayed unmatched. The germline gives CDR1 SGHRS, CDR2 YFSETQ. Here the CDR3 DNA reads TGCGCCAGCAGCTTGGGAGGGACAGGGGGCGAAAAGGCTGAAGCTTTCTTT. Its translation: CASSLGGTGGEKAEAFF.

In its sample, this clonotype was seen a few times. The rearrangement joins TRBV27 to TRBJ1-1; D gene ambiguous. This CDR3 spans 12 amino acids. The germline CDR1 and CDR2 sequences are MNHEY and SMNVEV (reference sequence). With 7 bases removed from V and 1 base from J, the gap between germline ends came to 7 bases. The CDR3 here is CASKRWNTEAFF. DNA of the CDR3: TGTGCCAGCAAGCGGTGGAACACTGAAGCTTTCTTT.

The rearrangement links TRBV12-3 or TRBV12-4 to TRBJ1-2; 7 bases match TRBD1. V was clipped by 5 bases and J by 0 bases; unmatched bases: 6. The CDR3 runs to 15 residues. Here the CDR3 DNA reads TGTGCCAGCAGTCGGACAGGAAGGGCTAACTATGGCTACACCTTC. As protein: CASSRTGRANYGYTF.

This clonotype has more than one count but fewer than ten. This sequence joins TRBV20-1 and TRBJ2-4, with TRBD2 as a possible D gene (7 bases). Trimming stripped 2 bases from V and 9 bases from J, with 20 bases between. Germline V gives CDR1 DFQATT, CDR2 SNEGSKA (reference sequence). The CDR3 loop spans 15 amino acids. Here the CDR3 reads CSARYRGGGRSIQYF. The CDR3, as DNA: TGCAGTGCTAGATACCGAGGGGGGGGGCGAAGCATTCAGTACTTC.

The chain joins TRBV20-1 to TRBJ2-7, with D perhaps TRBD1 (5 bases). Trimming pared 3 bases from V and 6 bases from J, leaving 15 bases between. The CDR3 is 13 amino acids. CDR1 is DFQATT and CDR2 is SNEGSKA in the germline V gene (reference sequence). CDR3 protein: CSARSRGQGEQYF. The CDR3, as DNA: TGCAGTGCTAGGTCGCGAGGACAAGGCGAGCAGTACTTC.

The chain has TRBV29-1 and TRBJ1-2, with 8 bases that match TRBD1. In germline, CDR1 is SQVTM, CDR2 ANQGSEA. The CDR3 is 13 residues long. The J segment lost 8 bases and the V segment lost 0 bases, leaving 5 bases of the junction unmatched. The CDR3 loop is CSVEDRGLIGYTF. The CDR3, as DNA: TGCAGCGTTGAAGACAGGGGGCTGATCGGCTACACCTTC.